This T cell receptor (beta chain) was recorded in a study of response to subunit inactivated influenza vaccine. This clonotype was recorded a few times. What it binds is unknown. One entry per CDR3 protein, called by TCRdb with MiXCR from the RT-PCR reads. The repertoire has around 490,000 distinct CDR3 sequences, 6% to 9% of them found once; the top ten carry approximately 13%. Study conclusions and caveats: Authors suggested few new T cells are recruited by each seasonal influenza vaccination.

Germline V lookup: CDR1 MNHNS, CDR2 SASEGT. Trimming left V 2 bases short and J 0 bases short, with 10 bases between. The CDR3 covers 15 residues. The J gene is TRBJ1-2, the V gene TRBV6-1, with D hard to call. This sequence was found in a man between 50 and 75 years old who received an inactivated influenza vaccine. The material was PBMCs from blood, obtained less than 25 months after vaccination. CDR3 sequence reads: CASSEYDLANYGYTF. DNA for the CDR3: TGTGCCAGCAGTGAATATGATTTAGCTAACTATGGCTACACCTTC.